This TCR beta chain was captured by sequencing in a study of CD8 T cell repertoires and HIV-1 epitope variants. Study summary: Separate wells received one of Twenty-five Gag or Nef variant peptides. Cultures ran about 9 days, with IL-2, IL-7 and IL-15 added on days 3 and 7.

Some clones are missing from TCRdb's copy, which holds only in-frame ones; the method was immunoSEQ multiplex PCR. The sample includes more than 4,000 clones, roughly two thirds of them seen just once. A remark on this clone: Its antigen is currently unknown.

Germline V gene sequence: CDR1 MDHEN, CDR2 SYDVKM. This CDR3 contains 12 residues. The V end lost 3 bases, the J end lost 6 bases, and 9 bases lay between the germline ends. This chain connects TRBV28 to TRBJ2-7; D remains ambiguous. The material sequenced was cultured CD8+ T cells derived from PBMCs. The clonotype was recovered from a male donor with HIV. CDR3 amino acids: CASSLVGLEQYF. CDR3 sequence (DNA): TGTGCCAGCAGTTTGGTTGGGCTCGAGCAGTACTTC.